This T cell receptor (beta chain) was obtained from a study of blood T cell repertoires in COVID-19. The length of the CDR3 is 16 residues. Looked up from germline, CDR1 is SGHAT and CDR2 is FQNNGV. V shed 5 bases and J 7 bases; nucleotides not matched to a gene: 10. Using immunoSEQ multiplex PCR, the repertoire was profiled, and TCRdb retains in-frame clones only, with some absent. The sample records approximately 300,000 clones, around 86% being singletons. The source of this sequence is a woman aged 45-60 years with acute or convalescent COVID-19. The chain uses TRBV11-2 and TRBJ2-1; 11 bases fit TRBD2. Sequencing input: peripheral blood. The chain's CDR3 is CASSKVLAGGWNEQFF. CDR3 DNA: TGTGCCAGCAGCAAGGTCCTAGCGGGGGGTTGGAATGAGCAGTTCTTC.